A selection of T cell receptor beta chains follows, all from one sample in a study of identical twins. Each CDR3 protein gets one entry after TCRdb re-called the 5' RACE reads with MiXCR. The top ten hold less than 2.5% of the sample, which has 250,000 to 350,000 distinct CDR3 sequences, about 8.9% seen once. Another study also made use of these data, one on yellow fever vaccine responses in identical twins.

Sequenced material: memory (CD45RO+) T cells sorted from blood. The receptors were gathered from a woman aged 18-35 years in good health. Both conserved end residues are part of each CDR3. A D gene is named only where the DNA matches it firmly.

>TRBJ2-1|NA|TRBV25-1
CASSSEWEESGSGNNEQFF
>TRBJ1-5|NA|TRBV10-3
CAISAASINQPQHF
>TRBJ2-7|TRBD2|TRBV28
CASSSPLRLAGYEQYF
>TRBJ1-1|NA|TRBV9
CASSVAVNTEAFF
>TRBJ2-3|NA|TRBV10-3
CAISERGRSTDTQYF
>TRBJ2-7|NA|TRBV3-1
CASTPSRGSSYEQYF
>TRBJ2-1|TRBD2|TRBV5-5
CASSLLAGGQYNEQFF
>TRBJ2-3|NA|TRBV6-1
CATAGDTDTQYF
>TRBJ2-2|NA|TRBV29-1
CSVSPSNTGELFF
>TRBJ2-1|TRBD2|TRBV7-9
CASSLAGGRAGEQFF
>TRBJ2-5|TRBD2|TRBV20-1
CSARKPGLAGGPPGIETQYF
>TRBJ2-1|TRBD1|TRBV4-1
CASSQSPPRDRAYNEQFF
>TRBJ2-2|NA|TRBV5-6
CASSPPGGVRELFF
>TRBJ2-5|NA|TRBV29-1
CSVSQGIQETQYF
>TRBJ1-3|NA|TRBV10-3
CAILAQYRDRNTIYF
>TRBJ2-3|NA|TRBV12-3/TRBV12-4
CASSTPPKSTDTQYF
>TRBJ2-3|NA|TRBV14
CASSQDLVGGVTQYF
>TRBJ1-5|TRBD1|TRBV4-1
CASSQPAGTGNSNQPQHF
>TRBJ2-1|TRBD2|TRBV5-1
CASSLEVPLAVEQFF
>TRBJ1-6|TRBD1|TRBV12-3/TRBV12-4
CASSLRQGGNSPLHF
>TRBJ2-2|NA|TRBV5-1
CASSLDGLGELFF